A single sample is the source of the 24 T cell receptor beta chains below, sequenced in a study of OX40 agonist ivuxolimab in advanced cancers. Assay used: immunoSEQ multiplex PCR; TCRdb lists only in-frame clones, some missing. The sample shows around 74,000 clones, about 90% of them seen only once. The sample consisted of CD4+ or CD8+ T cells sorted from blood, taken in a trial of the OX40 agonist ivuxolimab. These receptors originate from an adult with an advanced solid tumor such as melanoma, head and neck, liver or kidney cancer.

This chain connects TRBV18 to TRBJ2-7, with TRBD2 matching over 11 bases. Germline CDR1 reads KGHSH; CDR2 reads LQKENI. The CDR3 loop spans 17 amino acids. Trimming cost V 1 base and J 6 bases; bases outside gene matches: 11. The CDR3 region has the DNA TGTGCCAGCTCACCACGACTAGCGGGATCCCTCTTTGGCGAGCAGTACTTC. Translating gives CASSPRLAGSLFGEQYF.

This chain's CDR3 is CASTDRTGGEKLFF. The CDR3 bases are TGTGCCAGCACGGACAGGACCGGAGGGGAAAAACTGTTTTTT. The V gene is TRBV6-1, the J gene TRBJ1-4, with 7 nucleotides matching TRBD1. This CDR3 spans 14 amino acids. Germline V gene lookup returns CDR1 MNHNS and CDR2 SASEGT. V gave up 7 bases and J gave up 8 bases; unmatched junction bases: 10.

The chain uses TRBV11-1 and TRBJ1-3; unclear D gene. V was trimmed by 5 bases and J by 0 bases, leaving 11 bases between them. The CDR3 is made up of 15 amino acids. CDR1 SGHAT and CDR2 FQDESV come from the germline V gene (reference sequence). As DNA, the CDR3 is TGTGCCAGCAGCCTACGACGGGACTCTGGAAACACCATATATTTT. The encoded protein is CASSLRRDSGNTIYF.

This clone was counted a few times. The chain has TRBV29-1 and TRBJ2-1; D ambiguous. With 2 bases removed from V and 7 bases from J, the gap between germline ends came to 15 bases. The CDR3 extends over 14 amino acids. CDR1 is SQVTM and CDR2 is ANQGSEA in the germline V gene. The CDR3 coding sequence is TGCAGCGTTGAACCAGACTCCCGTTTAAATGAGCAGTTCTTC. This translates into CSVEPDSRLNEQFF.

This chain links TRBV21-1 with TRBJ1-2. TRBV21-1 is assigned pseudogene status. The CDR3 is 14 amino acids. CDR3 nucleotide sequence: TGTGCCAGCAGCAAGGAGGAGGGGGGCTATGGCTACACCTTC. It codes for CASSKEEGGYGYTF.

V gene TRBV5-1 combines with J gene TRBJ1-6; D is undetermined. This CDR3 is built from 13 residues. CDR1 and CDR2 from the germline V gene are SGHRS and YFSETQ. Trimming took 0 bases from V and 10 from J, leaving 8 bases between them. The CDR3 DNA reads as TGCGCCAGCAGCTTGGGTCCCGGATCACCCCTCCACTTT. Its translation is CASSLGPGSPLHF.

This chain links TRBV27 with TRBJ2-7; 14 nucleotides match TRBD2. The length of the CDR3 is 18 residues. After removal of 4 bases from V and 0 bases from J, the junction contained 8 bases not matched to a gene. The germline V gene has CDR1 MNHEY and CDR2 SMNVEV (reference sequence). The CDR3 nucleotides read TGTGCCAGCAGTTCCAGGACTAGCGGGAGGCTAAGCTCCTACGAGCAGTACTTC. Translating gives CASSSRTSGRLSSYEQYF.

This sequence joins TRBV4-3 and TRBJ1-2; TRBD1 agrees at 7 bases. The germline V gene has CDR1 LGHNA and CDR2 YSLEER. V trimming: 1 base; J trimming: 8 bases; junction bases outside the gene matches: 7. The CDR3 totals 14 residues. The CDR3, as DNA: TGCGCCAGCAGCCAAGGACAGGGAAGGCAGGGCTACACCTTC. As protein: CASSQGQGRQGYTF.

This chain connects TRBV19 to TRBJ2-7; 9 bases map to TRBD2. The CDR3 spans 16 residues. Trimming at V came to 3 bases and at J to 3 bases, leaving 9 bases not matched to a gene. Looked up from germline, CDR1 is LNHDA and CDR2 is SQIVND (reference sequence). The CDR3 DNA follows: TGTGCCAGTAGTATTTCGTTCCTAGCGGGATACTACGAGCAGTACTTC. Translated, it gives CASSISFLAGYYEQYF. The whole variable domain, filled in from reference TRBV19 and TRBJ2-7, reads DGGITQSPKYLFRKEGQNVTLSCEQNLNHDAMYWYRQDPGQGLRLIYYSQIVNDFQKGDIAEGYSVSREKKESFPLTVTSAQKNPTAFYLCASSISFLAGYYEQYFGPGTRLTVT.

The chain has TRBV28 and TRBJ1-2; 7 nucleotides agree with TRBD1. The CDR3 totals 13 residues. The germline V gene encodes CDR1 MDHEN and CDR2 SYDVKM. The V segment lost 4 bases and the J segment 8 bases; nucleotides outside the gene matches: 7. CDR3 bases: TGTGCCAGCAGTTCCCGGACAGGCACCGGCTACACCTTC. Its protein product is CASSSRTGTGYTF.

The chain joins TRBV29-1 to TRBJ2-1; maybe TRBD2 (6 bases). Per germline, CDR1 SQVTM and CDR2 ANQGSEA. The CDR3 covers 14 residues. V lost 4 bases and J lost 2, with 12 bases in between. The CDR3 nucleotides read TGCAGCGTTGTGGAGCGGGCTACCTACAATGAGCAGTTCTTC. Amino acids: CSVVERATYNEQFF.

This chain links TRBV11-2 with TRBJ1-2; D ambiguous. The V gene's germline CDR1 is SGHAT and CDR2 FQNNGV. With 5 bases removed from V and 4 bases from J, the gap between germline ends came to 11 bases. The CDR3 has 13 amino acids. CDR3 region: CASSTREAYGYTF. The CDR3 DNA reads TGTGCCAGCAGCACACGGGAAGCCTATGGCTACACCTTC.

The chain is built from TRBV5-4 and TRBJ2-4, with 10 bases matching TRBD2. CDR1 and CDR2 from the germline V gene are SGHNT and YYREEE (reference sequence). CDR3 length: 16 amino acids. Trimming took 3 bases from V and 0 from J; bases not matched to a gene: 3. In DNA, the CDR3 is TGTGCCAGCAGCTCGGGACTAGCGACAGCCAAAAACATTCAGTACTTC. Encoded protein: CASSSGLATAKNIQYF.

The chain combines TRBV6-5 with TRBJ1-4; D call uncertain. Deletions cut 0 bases from V and 8 bases from J, with 10 bases between. The CDR3 covers 14 residues. Germline V gene data show CDR1 as MNHEY and CDR2 as SVGAGI. CDR3 residues: CASSYSPQGEKLFF. The CDR3 region has the DNA TGTGCCAGCAGTTACTCACCGCAAGGGGAAAAACTGTTTTTT.

The V gene is TRBV6-5, the J gene TRBJ1-1; TRBD1 matches 9 bases. Germline V gene sequence: CDR1 MNHEY, CDR2 SVGAGI. The CDR3 runs to 13 residues. J was trimmed by 8 bases and V by 1 base; bases with no gene match: 2. The CDR3 spells CASSYFGQGEAFF. The DNA for the CDR3 is TGTGCCAGCAGTTACTTTGGACAGGGGGAAGCTTTCTTT.

The rearrangement links TRBV6-5 to TRBJ1-4, with D hard to call. Germline CDR1 and CDR2: MNHEY and SVGAGI. The CDR3 spans 15 residues. Trimming removed 3 bases from V and 0 bases from J, with 8 bases in between. The CDR3 region is CASSYQLATNEKLFF. DNA of the CDR3: TGTGCCAGCAGTTATCAGCTTGCAACTAATGAAAAACTGTTTTTT.

The chain combines TRBV5-1 with TRBJ2-7; possible D gene TRBD1, 6 bases. Per the germline V gene, CDR1 is SGHRS and CDR2 is YFSETQ. Trimming took 4 bases from V and 3 from J, leaving 8 bases between them. The CDR3 has 12 amino acids. The CDR3 DNA reads TGCGCCAGCAGCCCCAGGGGCTACGAGCAGTACTTC. As protein: CASSPRGYEQYF. Filled out from reference TRBV5-1 and TRBJ2-7, the complete variable domain reads KAGVTQTPRYLIKTRGQQVTLSCSPISGHRSVSWYQQTPGQGLQFLFEYFSETQRNKGNFPGRFSGRQFSNSRSEMNVSTLELGDSALYLCASSPRGYEQYFGPGTRLTVT.

The chain links TRBV28 to TRBJ2-4, with TRBD1 matching 10 bases. CDR1 is MDHEN and CDR2 is SYDVKM in the germline V gene. V lost 6 bases and J lost 2; bases outside the gene matches: 7. This CDR3 is 16 amino acids long. CDR3 sequence: CASSKTGGATKNIQYF. CDR3 sequence (DNA): TGTGCCAGCAGCAAGACAGGGGGCGCGACCAAAAACATTCAGTACTTC.

The chain recombines TRBV5-4 with TRBJ2-1; TRBD2 might be the D (5 bases). V gave up 1 base and J gave up 0 bases, with 14 bases separating them. The CDR3 spans 17 residues. The germline gives CDR1 SGHNT, CDR2 YYREEE (reference sequence). The CDR3 nucleotides read TGTGCCAGCAGCTTGAGGCTAGCACCTAGCTCCTACAATGAGCAGTTCTTC. The encoded protein is CASSLRLAPSSYNEQFF.

This clone occurred once. The CDR3 reads CASSSSQGSIGMAGELFF. In nucleotides, the CDR3 is TGCGCCAGCAGTTCGAGCCAGGGTTCTATTGGTATGGCCGGGGAGCTGTTTTTT. The rearrangement uses TRBV5-1 and TRBJ2-2, with D maybe TRBD1 (5 bases). CDR1 and CDR2 from the germline V gene are SGHRS and YFSETQ. V lost 5 bases, J lost 6 bases, and 26 bases lay in between. The CDR3 has 18 residues. The entire variable domain, with the rest obtained from reference TRBV5-1 and TRBJ2-2, is as follows: KAGVTQTPRYLIKTRGQQVTLSCSPISGHRSVSWYQQTPGQGLQFLFEYFSETQRNKGNFPGRFSGRQFSNSRSEMNVSTLELGDSALYLCASSSSQGSIGMAGELFFGEGSRLTVL.

This clone was seen only a few times. CDR3 sequence (DNA): TGTGCCAGCAGCCCTAGAGGCAGGAACACTGAAGCTTTCTTT. This codes for CASSPRGRNTEAFF. The chain recombines TRBV11-3 with TRBJ1-1; no clear D. Germline assignment: CDR1 SGHNT and CDR2 YENEEA. This CDR3 is 14 amino acids long. Trimming shortened V by 5 bases and J by 1 base, and 11 bases separated the two germline ends.

The chain links TRBV28 to TRBJ2-5; 7 bases are a match to TRBD1. The DNA end is a closer match to TRBJ2-7, so the J assignment may be wrong. CDR1 MDHEN and CDR2 SYDVKM come from the germline V gene. CDR3 length: 14 residues. CDR3 residues: CASSAGGSSYEQYF. CDR3 nucleotides: TGTGCCAGCTCAGCAGGGGGTTCCTCCTACGAGCAGTACTTC.

The rearrangement uses TRBV5-1 and TRBJ2-1; 10 bases agree with TRBD2. Germline V lookup: CDR1 SGHRS, CDR2 YFSETQ. There are 16 residues in the CDR3. J lost 7 bases, V lost 1 base, and 8 bases had no gene match. The CDR3: CASSLLAGVGANEQFF. The CDR3 DNA sequence: TGCGCCAGCAGCTTGCTAGCGGGAGTAGGGGCAAATGAGCAGTTCTTC.

The chain carries TRBV19 and TRBJ1-4; the match to TRBD1 covers 8 bases. V lost 6 bases to trimming and J lost 5 bases; unmatched junction nucleotides: 5. The CDR3 has 14 residues. Germline CDR1 and CDR2: LNHDA and SQIVND (reference sequence). Here the CDR3 DNA reads TGTGCCAGTAGGTCGACAGGGGCGAATGAAAAACTGTTTTTT. It translates to CASRSTGANEKLFF. Based on the CDR3 plus reference TRBV19 and TRBJ1-4, the full variable domain is DGGITQSPKYLFRKEGQNVTLSCEQNLNHDAMYWYRQDPGQGLRLIYYSQIVNDFQKGDIAEGYSVSREKKESFPLTVTSAQKNPTAFYLCASRSTGANEKLFFGSGTQLSVL.